The clone carrying this TCR beta chain was observed a few times. Its antigen remains unidentified. A second PCR, run for about 7 to 12 cycles, used a sample-barcoded 5' primer plus a J-beta primer mix. Each cDNA molecule, via a template-switch adaptor with 12 random nucleotides, was tagged. TCRdb recomputed calls from the 5' RACE reads with MiXCR, one row per CDR3 protein. The sample lists approximately 820,000 distinct CDR3 sequences, roughly 44% occurring once. The record originates from a study of blood T cells in healthy people across ages. Overall study findings and caveats: Age brought a roughly linear fall in TCR beta diversity measured per million T cells.

Sequenced input: blood. The receptor's source is a man aged 60 to 69 in good health.

CDR3 region: CASTPGAANTEAFF. The DNA of the CDR3 is TGTGCCAGCACCCCTGGGGCAGCGAACACTGAAGCTTTCTTT. The chain combines TRBV12-3 or TRBV12-4 with TRBJ1-1; a weak D match, TRBD1 (5 bases). The CDR3 contains 14 residues. V lost 7 bases and J 1 base, leaving 13 bases between the germline ends.